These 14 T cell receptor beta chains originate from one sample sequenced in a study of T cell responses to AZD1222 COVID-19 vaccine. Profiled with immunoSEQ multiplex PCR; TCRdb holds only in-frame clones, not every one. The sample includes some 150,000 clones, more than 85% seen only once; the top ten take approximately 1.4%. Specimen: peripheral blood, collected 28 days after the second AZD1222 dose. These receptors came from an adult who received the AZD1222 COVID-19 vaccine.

The CDR3 sequence is CASSGVRDGEQYF. Here the CDR3 DNA reads TGTGCCAGCAGCGGTGTTAGGGATGGCGAGCAGTACTTC. The V and J genes are TRBV11-3 and TRBJ2-7, with unresolved D. Trimming removed 5 bases at V and 6 bases at J, with 14 bases between. CDR1 is SGHNT, CDR2 YENEEA, per germline. The CDR3 runs 13 residues.

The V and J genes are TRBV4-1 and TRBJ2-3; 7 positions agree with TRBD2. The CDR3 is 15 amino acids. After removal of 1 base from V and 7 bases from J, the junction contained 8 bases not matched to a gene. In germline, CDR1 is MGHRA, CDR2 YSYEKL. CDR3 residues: CASSQATGRRHTQYF. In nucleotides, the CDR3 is TGCGCCAGCAGCCAAGCCACCGGGAGGCGACATACGCAGTATTTT.

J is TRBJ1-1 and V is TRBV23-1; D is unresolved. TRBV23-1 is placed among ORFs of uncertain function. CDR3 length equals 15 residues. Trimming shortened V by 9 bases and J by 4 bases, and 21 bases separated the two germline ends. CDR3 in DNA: TGCGCCAGTAACCGAGGCTCAAACTGGAGCACTGAAGCTTTCTTT. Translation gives CASNRGSNWSTEAFF.

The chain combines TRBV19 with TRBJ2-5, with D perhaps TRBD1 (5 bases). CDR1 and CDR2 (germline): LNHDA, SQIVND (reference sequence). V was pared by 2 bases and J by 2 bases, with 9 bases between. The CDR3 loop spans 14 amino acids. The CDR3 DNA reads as TGTGCCAGTAGTATAATGGGGCCACAAGAGACCCAGTACTTC. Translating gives CASSIMGPQETQYF.

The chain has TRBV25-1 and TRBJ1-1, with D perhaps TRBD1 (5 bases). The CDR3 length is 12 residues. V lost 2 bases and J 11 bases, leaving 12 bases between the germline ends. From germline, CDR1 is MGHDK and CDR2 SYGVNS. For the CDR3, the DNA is TGTGCCAGCAGTGAAACAGGTCGGGAGGCTTTCTTT. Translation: CASSETGREAFF.

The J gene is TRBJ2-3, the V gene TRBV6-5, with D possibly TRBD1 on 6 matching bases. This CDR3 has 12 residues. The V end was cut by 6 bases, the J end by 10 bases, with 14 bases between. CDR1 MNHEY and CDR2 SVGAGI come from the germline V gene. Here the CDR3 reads CASSLDRLAQYF. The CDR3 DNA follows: TGTGCCAGCAGCCTTGACAGGCTGGCGCAGTATTTT.

This CDR3 is CASQPWDSSYEQYF. DNA of the CDR3: TGTGCCAGCCAACCCTGGGACAGTTCCTACGAGCAGTACTTC. This chain connects TRBV6-5 to TRBJ2-7; 7 bases line up with TRBD1. This CDR3 comprises 14 residues. With 8 bases clipped from V and 1 base from J, the junction kept 8 bases outside the gene matches. Per germline, CDR1 MNHEY and CDR2 SVGAGI.

The CDR3 sequence is CASSQARTFAYEQYF. The CDR3 DNA reads as TGTGCCAGCAGCCAAGCGAGGACTTTCGCCTACGAGCAGTACTTC. This chain uses TRBV3-1 (or the pseudogene TRBV3-2) with TRBJ2-7; maybe TRBD2 (5 bases). Germline V lookup: CDR1 LGHDT, CDR2 YNNKEL (reference sequence). This CDR3 comprises 15 residues. The ends were cut back, 1 base at V and 2 bases at J, with 12 bases in the middle.

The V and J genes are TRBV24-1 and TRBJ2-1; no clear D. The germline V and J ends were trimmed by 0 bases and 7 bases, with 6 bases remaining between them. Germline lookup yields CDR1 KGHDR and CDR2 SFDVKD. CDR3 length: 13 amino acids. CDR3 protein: CATSDLPANEQFF. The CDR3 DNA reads TGTGCCACCAGTGATTTGCCCGCGAATGAGCAGTTCTTC.

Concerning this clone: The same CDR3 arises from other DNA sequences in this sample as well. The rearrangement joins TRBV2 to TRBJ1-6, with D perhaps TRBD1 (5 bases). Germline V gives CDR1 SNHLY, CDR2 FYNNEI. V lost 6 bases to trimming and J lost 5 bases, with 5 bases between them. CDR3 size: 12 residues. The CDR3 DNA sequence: TGTGCCAGCAGGACAGATAATTCACCCCTCCACTTT. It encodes CASRTDNSPLHF.

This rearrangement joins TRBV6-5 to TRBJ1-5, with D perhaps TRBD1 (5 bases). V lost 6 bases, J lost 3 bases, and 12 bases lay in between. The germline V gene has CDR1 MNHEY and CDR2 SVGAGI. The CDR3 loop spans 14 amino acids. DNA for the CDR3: TGTGCCAGCAGCCCGACAGAGGACAATCAGCCCCAGCATTTT. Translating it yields CASSPTEDNQPQHF.

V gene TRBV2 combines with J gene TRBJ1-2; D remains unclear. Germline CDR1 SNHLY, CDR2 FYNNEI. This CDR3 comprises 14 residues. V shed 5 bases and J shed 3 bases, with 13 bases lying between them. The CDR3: CASSPKVEYYGYTF. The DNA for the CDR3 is TGTGCCAGCAGTCCCAAGGTAGAGTACTATGGCTACACCTTC.

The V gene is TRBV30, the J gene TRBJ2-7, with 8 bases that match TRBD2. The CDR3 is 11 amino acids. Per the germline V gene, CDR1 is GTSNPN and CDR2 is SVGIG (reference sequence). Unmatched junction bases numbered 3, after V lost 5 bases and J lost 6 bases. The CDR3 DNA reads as TGTGCCTGGGTAGCGGGGCGCGAGCAGTACTTC. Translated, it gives CAWVAGREQYF.

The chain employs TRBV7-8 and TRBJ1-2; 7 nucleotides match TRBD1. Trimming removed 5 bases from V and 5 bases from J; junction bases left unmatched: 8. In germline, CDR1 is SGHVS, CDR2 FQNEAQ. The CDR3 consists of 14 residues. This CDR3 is CASSQPDREYGYTF. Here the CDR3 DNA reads TGTGCCAGCAGCCAACCCGACAGGGAATATGGCTACACCTTC.